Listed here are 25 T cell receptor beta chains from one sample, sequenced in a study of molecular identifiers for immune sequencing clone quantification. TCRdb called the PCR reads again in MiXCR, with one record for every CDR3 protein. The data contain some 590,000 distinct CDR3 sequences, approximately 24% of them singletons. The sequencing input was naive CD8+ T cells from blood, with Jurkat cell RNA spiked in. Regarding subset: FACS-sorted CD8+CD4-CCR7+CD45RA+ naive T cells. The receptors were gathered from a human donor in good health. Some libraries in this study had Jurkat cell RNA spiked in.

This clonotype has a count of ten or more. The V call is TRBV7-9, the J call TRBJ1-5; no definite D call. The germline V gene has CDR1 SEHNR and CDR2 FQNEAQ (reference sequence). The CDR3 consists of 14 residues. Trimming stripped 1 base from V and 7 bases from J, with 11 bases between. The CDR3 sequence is CASSLGQAEQPQHF. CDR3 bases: TGTGCCAGCAGCTTAGGGCAGGCGGAGCAGCCCCAGCATTTT.

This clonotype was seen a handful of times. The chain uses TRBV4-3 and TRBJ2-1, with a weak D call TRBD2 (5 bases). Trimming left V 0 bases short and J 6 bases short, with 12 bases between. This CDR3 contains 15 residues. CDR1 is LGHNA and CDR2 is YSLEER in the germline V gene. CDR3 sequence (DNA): TGCGCCAGCAGCCAAGATCGGTGGGCGGGCAATGAGCAGTTCTTC. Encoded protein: CASSQDRWAGNEQFF.

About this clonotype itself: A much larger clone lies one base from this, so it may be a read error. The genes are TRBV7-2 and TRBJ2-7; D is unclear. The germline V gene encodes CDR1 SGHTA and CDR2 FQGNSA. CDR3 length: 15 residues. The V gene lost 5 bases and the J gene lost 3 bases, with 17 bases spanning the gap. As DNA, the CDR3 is TGTGCCAGCAGCCACTGGGTGACGACAAGCTACGAGCAGTACTTC. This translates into CASSHWVTTSYEQYF.

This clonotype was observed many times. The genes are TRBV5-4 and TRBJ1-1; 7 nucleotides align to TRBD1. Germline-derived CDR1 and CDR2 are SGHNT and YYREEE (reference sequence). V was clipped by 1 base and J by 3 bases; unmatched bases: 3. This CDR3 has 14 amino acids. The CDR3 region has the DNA TGTGCCAGCAGCTTGTCTCAGGGGGACACTGAAGCTTTCTTT. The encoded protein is CASSLSQGDTEAFF.

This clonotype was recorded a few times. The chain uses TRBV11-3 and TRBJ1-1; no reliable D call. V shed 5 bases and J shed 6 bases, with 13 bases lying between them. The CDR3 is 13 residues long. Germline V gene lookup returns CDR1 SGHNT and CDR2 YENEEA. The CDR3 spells CASSPKHGSEAFF. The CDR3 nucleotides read TGTGCCAGCAGCCCCAAGCACGGTTCTGAAGCTTTCTTT.

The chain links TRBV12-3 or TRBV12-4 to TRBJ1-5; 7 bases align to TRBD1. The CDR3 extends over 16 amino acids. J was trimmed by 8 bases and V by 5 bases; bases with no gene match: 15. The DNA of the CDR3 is TGTGCCAGCAGTCTGGGGATGAGCCCCGACAGGGAGCCCCAGCATTTT. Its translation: CASSLGMSPDREPQHF.

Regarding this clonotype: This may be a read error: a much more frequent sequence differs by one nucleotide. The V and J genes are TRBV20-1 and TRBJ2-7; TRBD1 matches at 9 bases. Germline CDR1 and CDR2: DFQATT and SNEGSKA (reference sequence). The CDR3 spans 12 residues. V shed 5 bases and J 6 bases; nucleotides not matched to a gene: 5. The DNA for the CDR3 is TGCAGTGCTGGGGGGGACAGGGCCGAGCAGTACTTC. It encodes CSAGGDRAEQYF.

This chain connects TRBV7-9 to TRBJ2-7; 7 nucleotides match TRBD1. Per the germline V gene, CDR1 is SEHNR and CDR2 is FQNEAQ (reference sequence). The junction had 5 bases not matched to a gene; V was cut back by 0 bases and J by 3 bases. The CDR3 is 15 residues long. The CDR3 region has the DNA TGTGCCAGCAGCTTAGCATCCGGGACAGACTACGAGCAGTACTTC. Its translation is CASSLASGTDYEQYF.

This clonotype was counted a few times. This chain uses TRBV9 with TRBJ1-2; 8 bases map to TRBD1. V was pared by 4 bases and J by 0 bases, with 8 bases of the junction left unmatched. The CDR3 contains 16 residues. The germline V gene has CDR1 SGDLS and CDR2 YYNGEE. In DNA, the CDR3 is TGTGCCAGCAGCCCAGGGACAGGCCACTCTAACTATGGCTACACCTTC. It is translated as CASSPGTGHSNYGYTF.

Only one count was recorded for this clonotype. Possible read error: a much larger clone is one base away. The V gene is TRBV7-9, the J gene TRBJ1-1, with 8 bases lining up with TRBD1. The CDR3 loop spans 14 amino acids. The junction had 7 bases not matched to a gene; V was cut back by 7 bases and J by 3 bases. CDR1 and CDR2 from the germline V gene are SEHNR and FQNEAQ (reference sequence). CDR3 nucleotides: TGTGCCAGCAAGGACAGGGATGAAGACACTGAAGCTTTCTTT. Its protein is CASKDRDEDTEAFF.

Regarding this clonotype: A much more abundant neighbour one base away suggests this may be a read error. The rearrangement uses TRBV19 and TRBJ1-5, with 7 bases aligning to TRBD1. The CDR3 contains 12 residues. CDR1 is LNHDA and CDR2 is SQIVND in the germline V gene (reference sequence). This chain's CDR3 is CAAQGQSQPQHF. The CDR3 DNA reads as TGTGCGGCACAGGGGCAGAGTCAGCCCCAGCATTTT.

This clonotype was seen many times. CDR3: CASSYSLGPSYNEQFF. The CDR3 DNA reads as TGTGCCAGCAGTTACTCCCTCGGTCCGTCCTACAATGAGCAGTTCTTC. The J gene is TRBJ2-1, the V gene TRBV6-5; no clear D gene. V lost 0 bases and J lost 1, with 10 bases in between. Germline V gene lookup returns CDR1 MNHEY and CDR2 SVGAGI. The CDR3 has 16 amino acids.

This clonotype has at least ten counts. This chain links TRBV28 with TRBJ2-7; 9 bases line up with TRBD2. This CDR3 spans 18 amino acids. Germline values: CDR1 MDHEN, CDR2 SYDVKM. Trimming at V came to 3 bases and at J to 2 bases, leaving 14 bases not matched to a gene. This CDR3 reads CASSFLVAGVTQAYEQYF. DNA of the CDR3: TGTGCCAGCAGTTTCTTAGTAGCGGGAGTCACCCAAGCCTACGAGCAGTACTTC.

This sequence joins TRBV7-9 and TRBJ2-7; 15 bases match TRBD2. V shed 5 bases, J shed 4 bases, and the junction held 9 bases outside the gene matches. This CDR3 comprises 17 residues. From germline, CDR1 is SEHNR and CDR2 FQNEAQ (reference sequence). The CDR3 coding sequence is TGTGCCAGCAGCGGCGGGACTAGCGGGAGGTCGGGATACGAGCAGTACTTC. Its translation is CASSGGTSGRSGYEQYF.

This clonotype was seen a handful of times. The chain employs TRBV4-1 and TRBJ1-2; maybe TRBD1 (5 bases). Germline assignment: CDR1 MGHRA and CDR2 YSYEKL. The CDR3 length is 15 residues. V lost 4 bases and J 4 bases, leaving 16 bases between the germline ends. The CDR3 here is CASSPFMTDAYGYTF. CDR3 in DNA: TGCGCCAGCAGCCCTTTTATGACAGATGCCTATGGCTACACCTTC.

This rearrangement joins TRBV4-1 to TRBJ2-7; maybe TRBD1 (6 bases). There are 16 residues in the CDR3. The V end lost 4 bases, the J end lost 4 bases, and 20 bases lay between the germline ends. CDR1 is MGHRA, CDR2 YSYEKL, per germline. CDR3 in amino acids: CASSRLPGAGVYEQYF. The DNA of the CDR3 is TGCGCCAGCAGCCGGTTGCCTGGGGCAGGGGTGTACGAGCAGTACTTC.

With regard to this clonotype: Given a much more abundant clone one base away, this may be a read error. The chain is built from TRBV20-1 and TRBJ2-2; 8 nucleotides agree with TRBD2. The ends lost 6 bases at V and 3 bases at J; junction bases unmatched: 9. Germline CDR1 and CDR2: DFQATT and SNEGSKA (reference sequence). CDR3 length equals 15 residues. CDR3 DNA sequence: TGCAGTGCCCCCTTAGCGGGACTGGACACCGGGGAGCTGTTTTTT. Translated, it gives CSAPLAGLDTGELFF.

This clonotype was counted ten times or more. The CDR3 loop is CASSPRGRANTGELFF. The CDR3 DNA is TGTGCCAGCAGCCCCAGGGGGCGCGCGAACACCGGGGAGCTGTTTTTT. The genes are TRBV13 and TRBJ2-2; 8 nucleotides agree with TRBD1. The V and J ends lost 5 bases and 0 bases, in that order; junction bases with no gene match: 5. The germline V gene encodes CDR1 PRHDT and CDR2 FYEKMQ (reference sequence). The CDR3 spans 16 residues.

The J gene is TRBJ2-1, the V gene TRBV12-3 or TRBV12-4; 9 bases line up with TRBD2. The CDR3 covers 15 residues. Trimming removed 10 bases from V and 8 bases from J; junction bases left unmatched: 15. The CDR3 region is CATRDSGGRLDEQFF. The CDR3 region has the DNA TGTGCCACCCGAGATAGCGGGGGAAGATTGGATGAGCAGTTCTTC.

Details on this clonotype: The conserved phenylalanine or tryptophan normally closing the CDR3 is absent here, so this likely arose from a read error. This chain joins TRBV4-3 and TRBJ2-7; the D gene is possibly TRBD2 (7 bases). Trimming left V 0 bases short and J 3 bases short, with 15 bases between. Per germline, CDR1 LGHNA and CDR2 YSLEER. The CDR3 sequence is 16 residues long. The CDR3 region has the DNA TGCGCCAGCAGCCAAGATTGGGGGGGCGGGTACTACGAGCAGTACTCC. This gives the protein CASSQDWGGGYYEQYS.

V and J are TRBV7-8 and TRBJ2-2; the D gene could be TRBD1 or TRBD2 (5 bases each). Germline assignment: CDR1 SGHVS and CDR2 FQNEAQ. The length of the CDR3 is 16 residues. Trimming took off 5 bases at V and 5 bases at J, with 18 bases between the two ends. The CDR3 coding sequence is TGTGCCAGCAGCCACATCCGGGACGCGGAAACCGGGGAGCTGTTTTTT. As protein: CASSHIRDAETGELFF.

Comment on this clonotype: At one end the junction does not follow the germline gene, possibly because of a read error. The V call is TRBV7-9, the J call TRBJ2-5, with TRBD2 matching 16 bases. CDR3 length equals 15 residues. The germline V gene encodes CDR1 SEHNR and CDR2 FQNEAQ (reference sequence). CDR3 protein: CASSSGTSGRETQCF. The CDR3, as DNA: TGTGCCAGCAGCTCCGGGACTAGCGGGAGGGAGACCCAGTGCTTC.

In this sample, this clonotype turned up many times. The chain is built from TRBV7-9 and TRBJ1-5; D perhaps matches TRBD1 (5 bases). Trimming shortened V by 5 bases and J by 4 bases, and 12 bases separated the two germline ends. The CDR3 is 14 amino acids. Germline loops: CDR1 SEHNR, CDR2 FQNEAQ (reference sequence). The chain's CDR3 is CASSGGSGNQPQHF. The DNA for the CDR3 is TGTGCCAGCAGCGGGGGGTCTGGGAATCAGCCCCAGCATTTT.

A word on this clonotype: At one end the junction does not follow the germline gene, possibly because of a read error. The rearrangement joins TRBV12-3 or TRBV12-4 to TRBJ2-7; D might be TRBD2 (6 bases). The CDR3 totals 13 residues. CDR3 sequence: CACRGTLEYEQYF. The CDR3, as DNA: TGTGCCTGCAGAGGGACTTTGGAGTACGAGCAGTACTTC.

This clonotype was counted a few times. CDR3 nucleotide sequence: TGTGCCAGCAGCCCGATGGGACAGGGATTCACTGAAGCTTTCTTT. It codes for CASSPMGQGFTEAFF. The rearrangement joins TRBV5-6 to TRBJ1-1; 9 positions match TRBD1. V lost 4 bases, J lost 4 bases, and 8 bases stayed unmatched. The CDR3 runs to 15 residues. The germline V gene has CDR1 SGHDT and CDR2 YYEEEE. Based on the CDR3 plus reference TRBV5-6 and TRBJ1-1, the full variable domain is DAGVTQSPTHLIKTRGQQVTLRCSPKSGHDTVSWYQQALGQGPQFIFQYYEEEERQRGNFPDRFSGHQFPNYSSELNVNALLLGDSALYLCASSPMGQGFTEAFFGQGTRLTVV.